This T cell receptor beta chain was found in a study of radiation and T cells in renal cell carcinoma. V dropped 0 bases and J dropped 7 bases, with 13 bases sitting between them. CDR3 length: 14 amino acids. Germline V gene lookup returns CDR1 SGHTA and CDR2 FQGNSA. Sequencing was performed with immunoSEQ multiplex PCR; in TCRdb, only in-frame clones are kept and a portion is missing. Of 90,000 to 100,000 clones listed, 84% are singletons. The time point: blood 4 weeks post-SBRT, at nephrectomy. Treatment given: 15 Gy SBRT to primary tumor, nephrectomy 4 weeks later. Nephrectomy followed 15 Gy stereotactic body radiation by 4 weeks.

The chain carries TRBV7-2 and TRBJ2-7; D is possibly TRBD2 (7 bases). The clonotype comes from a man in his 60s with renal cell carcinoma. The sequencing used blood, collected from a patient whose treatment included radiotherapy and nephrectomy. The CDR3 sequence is CASSLARGGVEQYF. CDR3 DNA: TGTGCCAGCAGCTTAGCTAGAGGGGGGGTAGAGCAGTACTTC.